Following are 25 T cell receptor beta chains from one sample sequenced in a study of Graves' ophthalmopathy and Graves' hyperthyroidism. RNA served as the template for amplifying TCR beta CDR3 regions. In the first round, RT-PCR was carried out with HTBI primers, and a multiplex PCR formed the second round. One entry per CDR3 protein, called by TCRdb with MiXCR from the multiplex PCR reads. The sample records 300,000 to 400,000 distinct CDR3 sequences, about a sixth being singletons. Input material: peripheral blood. The receptors originated from an adult woman with stable Graves' hyperthyroidism.

This clonotype was detected only a few times. This may be a read error: a much more frequent sequence differs by one nucleotide. The chain links TRBV12-3 or TRBV12-4 to TRBJ2-2, with a weak D call TRBD1 (6 bases). CDR3 length: 15 amino acids. The CDR3 region is CASSSYRVGTRELFF. Here the CDR3 DNA reads TGTGCCAGCAGTTCATACAGGGTGGGCACCCGGGAGCTGTTTTTT.

This clonotype was observed many times. In DNA form, the CDR3 reads TGTGCCAGCAGCGTAGAGCCGGAGCTGAACTACGAGCAGTACTTC. The encoded protein is CASSVEPELNYEQYF. The V and J genes are TRBV9 and TRBJ2-7, with unresolved D. CDR3 length: 15 residues. Germline V gene lookup returns CDR1 SGDLS and CDR2 YYNGEE. Trimming removed 0 bases at V and 3 bases at J, with 13 bases between. The full variable domain, its missing parts supplied by reference TRBV9 and TRBJ2-7, is DSGVTQTPKHLITATGQRVTLRCSPRSGDLSVYWYQQSLDQGLQFLIQYYNGEERAKGNILERFSAQQFPDLHSELNLSSLELGDSALYFCASSVEPELNYEQYFGPGTRLTVT.

V and J are TRBV27 and TRBJ2-2; unclear D gene. Trimming stripped 3 bases from V and 1 base from J, with 9 bases between. Germline assignment: CDR1 MNHEY and CDR2 SMNVEV (reference sequence). The CDR3 sequence is 15 residues long. The CDR3 loop is CASSLNLMNTGELFF. The CDR3 nucleotides are TGTGCCAGCAGTTTGAACCTTATGAACACCGGGGAGCTGTTTTTT.

This clonotype was picked up a small number of times. V and J are TRBV10-3 and TRBJ2-5; D is unresolved. Trimming removed 10 bases at V and 5 bases at J, with 20 bases between. The CDR3 covers 14 residues. CDR1 ENHRY and CDR2 SYGVKD come from the germline V gene. Written as DNA, the CDR3 is TGTGCCACCCTTTCGGAGTCTGGGATCGAGACCCAGTACTTC. Encoded protein: CATLSESGIETQYF.

This clonotype was seen many times. This chain uses TRBV24-1 with TRBJ2-5; D is undetermined. From germline, CDR1 is KGHDR and CDR2 SFDVKD. Trimming pared 4 bases from V and 5 bases from J, leaving 4 bases between. This CDR3 is 11 amino acids long. The CDR3 region is CATSDWETQYF. The CDR3 DNA follows: TGTGCCACCAGTGACTGGGAGACCCAGTACTTC.

This clonotype has a count of ten or more. The J gene is TRBJ2-7, the V gene TRBV28; D unclear. The V end lost 2 bases, the J end lost 7 bases, and 18 bases lay between the germline ends. There are 15 residues in the CDR3. Germline values: CDR1 MDHEN, CDR2 SYDVKM. The CDR3 bases are TGTGCCAGCAGTTTAGTCTGGGGTGGGTTAGAGGAGCAGTACTTC. It translates to CASSLVWGGLEEQYF.

J is TRBJ2-7 and V is TRBV2; 7 bases fit TRBD1. Germline CDR1 SNHLY, CDR2 FYNNEI. With V trimmed by 5 bases and J by 4 bases, 8 bases remained unmatched. The CDR3 covers 14 residues. The CDR3 sequence is CASSTTGEVYEQYF. The CDR3 nucleotides read TGTGCCAGCAGTACCACAGGGGAAGTATACGAGCAGTACTTC.

In its sample, this clonotype was seen a few times. A single base separates this from a much larger clone, so it may be a read error. This chain links TRBV20-1 with TRBJ2-7, with 7 bases aligning to TRBD1. This CDR3 has 13 residues. CDR1 and CDR2 (germline): DFQATT, SNEGSKA (reference sequence). CDR3 sequence reads: CSSRDDRVGEQYF. The DNA of the CDR3 is TGCAGTTCTAGAGACGACAGGGTAGGCGAGCAGTACTTC.

This clonotype was counted between two and nine times. This rearrangement joins TRBV18 to TRBJ2-7; TRBD1 agrees at 9 bases. CDR3 length: 15 residues. J lost 3 bases, V lost 3 bases, and 6 bases had no gene match. CDR1 KGHSH and CDR2 LQKENI come from the germline V gene. The CDR3 loop reads CASSPAQGAFYEQYF. The CDR3 DNA reads TGTGCCAGCTCACCCGCACAGGGGGCTTTCTACGAGCAGTACTTC.

This clonotype was seen repeatedly, ten times or more. The gene calls are TRBV24-1 and TRBJ2-5, with D possibly TRBD1 on 5 matching bases. V dropped 4 bases and J dropped 3 bases, with 8 bases sitting between them. The CDR3 consists of 13 residues. Germline V CDR1 and CDR2: KGHDR, SFDVKD. The CDR3 bases are TGTGCCACCAGTGAAGGGGCAAAAGAGACCCAGTACTTC. This translates into CATSEGAKETQYF.

This clonotype was recorded at least ten times. The rearrangement joins TRBV19 to TRBJ1-1; no clear D gene. The CDR3 runs to 16 residues. From germline, CDR1 is LNHDA and CDR2 SQIVND (reference sequence). Trimming removed 3 bases from V and 1 base from J, with 15 bases in between. DNA for the CDR3: TGTGCCAGTAGTATGTTCCGGACGGAGAGGAACACTGAAGCTTTCTTT. Translating it yields CASSMFRTERNTEAFF.

This clonotype turned up a few times. The V and J genes are TRBV6-1 and TRBJ2-7; D perhaps matches TRBD2 (5 bases). The V and J ends lost 6 bases and 3 bases respectively, with 15 bases between them. The germline CDR1 and CDR2 sequences are MNHNS and SASEGT. CDR3 length: 14 residues. In DNA form, the CDR3 reads TGTGCCAGCAGCGGTCTTCTCGGGAACTACGAGCAGTACTTC. Protein product: CASSGLLGNYEQYF.

This clonotype has a count of ten or more. The chain has TRBV6-2 or TRBV6-3 and TRBJ1-5; the D gene is possibly TRBD1 (6 bases). This CDR3 comprises 12 residues. V lost 0 bases and J lost 9, with 6 bases in between. From germline, CDR1 is MNHEY and CDR2 SVGEGT. The CDR3 DNA reads as TGTGCCAGCAGTTACTCGGACAGGCCCCAGCATTTT. This gives the protein CASSYSDRPQHF.

This clonotype has a count of ten or more. This sequence joins TRBV6-1 and TRBJ2-6, with D hard to call. Germline CDR1 is MNHNS and CDR2 is SASEGT. V lost 10 bases, J lost 7 bases, and 11 bases lay in between. CDR3 length equals 12 residues. CDR3 protein: CATRTVANVLTF. CDR3 sequence (DNA): TGTGCCACCCGCACGGTCGCCAACGTCCTGACTTTC.

This clonotype was counted many times. The chain carries TRBV6-1 and TRBJ2-2; 8 nucleotides line up with TRBD2. CDR1 MNHNS and CDR2 SASEGT come from the germline V gene. The CDR3 contains 14 residues. J gave up 1 base and V 8 bases, and 3 bases lay outside the gene matches. CDR3 loop: CASGLAENTGELFF. The DNA for the CDR3 is TGTGCCAGCGGACTAGCCGAGAACACCGGGGAGCTGTTTTTT.

This clonotype was counted many times. J is TRBJ2-7 and V is TRBV7-2; 8 bases line up with TRBD2. The V gene's germline CDR1 is SGHTA and CDR2 FQGNSA. The CDR3 loop spans 18 amino acids. Trimming at V came to 3 bases and at J to 6 bases, leaving 19 bases not matched to a gene. Written as DNA, the CDR3 is TGTGCCAGCAGCTTTGGGGGTAGCGGGGCATTATTTGGTGGCGAGCAGTACTTC. Translation gives CASSFGGSGALFGGEQYF.

Concerning this clonotype: This may arise from a read error, as a much more abundant clone is one base away. The chain joins TRBV28 to TRBJ2-7, with D tentatively TRBD1 or TRBD2 (5 bases each). This CDR3 contains 16 residues. V lost 8 bases, J lost 2 bases, and 22 bases lay in between. CDR1 and CDR2 from the germline V gene are MDHEN and SYDVKM. The DNA of the CDR3 is TGTGCCAGCTCACCACCCTTCCGGGGCCCCACCTACGAGCAGTACTTC. This encodes CASSPPFRGPTYEQYF.

This clonotype was observed at least ten times. The rearrangement uses TRBV6-1 and TRBJ2-2, with 9 bases that match TRBD2. Germline V CDR1 and CDR2: MNHNS, SASEGT. Unmatched junction bases numbered 8, after V lost 8 bases and J lost 7 bases. The CDR3 is made up of 14 amino acids. The chain's CDR3 is CASPKRGEGGELFF. DNA of the CDR3: TGTGCCAGCCCGAAGCGGGGGGAAGGCGGGGAGCTGTTTTTT.

J is TRBJ1-2 and V is TRBV12-3 or TRBV12-4; D remains ambiguous. The V end was cut by 7 bases, the J end by 7 bases, with 13 bases between. This CDR3 contains 12 residues. The CDR3 DNA follows: TGTGCCAGCACCGCAGGCTTTGGTGGCTACACCTTC. Translating it yields CASTAGFGGYTF.

This clonotype was picked up many times. The V call is TRBV28, the J call TRBJ1-5, with unresolved D. The CDR3 has 16 amino acids. V was trimmed by 4 bases and J by 5 bases, leaving 18 bases between them. Germline lookup yields CDR1 MDHEN and CDR2 SYDVKM. The CDR3, as DNA: TGTGCCAGCAGTTCCCCCAGCATACTTAGGTATCAGCCCCAGCATTTT. It yields the protein CASSSPSILRYQPQHF.

At least ten counts were recorded for this clonotype. V and J are TRBV7-2 and TRBJ2-6; no reliable D call. This CDR3 has 17 amino acids. Germline V gene data show CDR1 as SGHTA and CDR2 as FQGNSA. Trimming took off 8 bases at V and 1 base at J, with 18 bases between the two ends. The CDR3 loop reads CASPGRRTPSGANVLTF. The CDR3 nucleotides are TGTGCCAGCCCCGGTCGGCGAACCCCTTCTGGGGCCAACGTCCTGACTTTC. The whole variable domain, remainder taken from reference TRBV7-2 and TRBJ2-6, is GAGVSQSPSNKVTEKGKDVELRCDPISGHTALYWYRQSLGQGLEFLIYFQGNSAPDKSGLPSDRFSAERTGGSVSTLTIQRTQQEDSAVYLCASPGRRTPSGANVLTFGAGSRLTVL.

This clonotype has a count of ten or more. The rearrangement links TRBV6-1 to TRBJ2-5, with 7 positions matching TRBD1. V lost 4 bases, J lost 2 bases, and 10 bases stayed unmatched. CDR1 is MNHNS and CDR2 is SASEGT in the germline V gene. This CDR3 is 16 amino acids long. The CDR3 is CASSGRSYRGQETQYF. The DNA of the CDR3 is TGTGCCAGCAGTGGCCGCTCCTACAGGGGACAAGAGACCCAGTACTTC.

This clonotype was counted at least ten times. This chain uses TRBV30 with TRBJ1-1; 7 bases line up with TRBD1. V shed 2 bases and J 8 bases; nucleotides not matched to a gene: 11. Germline V gene sequence: CDR1 GTSNPN, CDR2 SVGIG (reference sequence). This CDR3 comprises 14 residues. The CDR3 is CAWSPWTGAGEAFF. The DNA for the CDR3 is TGTGCCTGGAGTCCATGGACAGGCGCCGGAGAAGCTTTCTTT.

This clonotype occurred once. The missing conserved phenylalanine or tryptophan at the end of this CDR3 makes a read error likely. V and J are TRBV30 and TRBJ1-1; TRBD1 is a possible D gene (6 bases). The CDR3 length is 13 residues. Germline values: CDR1 GTSNPN, CDR2 SVGIG (reference sequence). Trimming pared 5 bases from V and 0 bases from J, leaving 10 bases between. CDR3 sequence reads: CAWDRGLNTEAFY. The CDR3 DNA reads TGTGCCTGGGATAGGGGGTTGAACACTGAAGCTTTCTAT.

Regarding this clonotype: This may be a read error, as it is one base from a much larger clone. The V gene is TRBV27, the J gene TRBJ1-5, with D possibly TRBD1 on 6 matching bases. The CDR3 spans 14 residues. Germline values: CDR1 MNHEY, CDR2 SMNVEV (reference sequence). The CDR3 protein is CASSQQGSNQPRHF. In DNA form, the CDR3 reads TGTGCCAGCAGTCAACAGGGCAGCAATCAGCCCCGGCATTTT.